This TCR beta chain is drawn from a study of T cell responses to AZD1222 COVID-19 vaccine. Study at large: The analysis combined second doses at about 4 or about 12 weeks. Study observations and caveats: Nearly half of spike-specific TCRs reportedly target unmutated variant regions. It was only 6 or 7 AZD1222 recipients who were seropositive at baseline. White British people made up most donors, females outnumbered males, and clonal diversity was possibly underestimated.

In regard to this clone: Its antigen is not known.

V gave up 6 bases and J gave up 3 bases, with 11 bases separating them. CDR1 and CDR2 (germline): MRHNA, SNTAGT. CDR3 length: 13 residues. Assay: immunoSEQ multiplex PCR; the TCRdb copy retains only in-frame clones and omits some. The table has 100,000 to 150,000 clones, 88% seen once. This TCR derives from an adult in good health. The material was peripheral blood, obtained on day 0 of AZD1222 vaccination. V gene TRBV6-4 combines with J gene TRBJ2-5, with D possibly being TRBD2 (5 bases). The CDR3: CASSPDGEETQYF. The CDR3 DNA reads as TGTGCCAGCAGCCCCGACGGGGAAGAGACCCAGTACTTC.